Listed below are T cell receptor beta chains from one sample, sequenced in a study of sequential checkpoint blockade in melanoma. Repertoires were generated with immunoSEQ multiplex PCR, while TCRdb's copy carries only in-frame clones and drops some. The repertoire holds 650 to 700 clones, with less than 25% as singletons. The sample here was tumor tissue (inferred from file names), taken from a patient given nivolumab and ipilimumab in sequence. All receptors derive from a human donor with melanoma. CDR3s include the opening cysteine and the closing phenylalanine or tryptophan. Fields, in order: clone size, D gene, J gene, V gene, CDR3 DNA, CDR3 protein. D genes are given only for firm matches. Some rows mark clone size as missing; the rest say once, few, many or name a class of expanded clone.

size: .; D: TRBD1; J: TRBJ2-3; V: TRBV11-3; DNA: TGTGCCAGCAGCTTATATGCGCAGGGGGGCACAGATACGCAGTATTTT; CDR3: CASSLYAQGGTDTQYF
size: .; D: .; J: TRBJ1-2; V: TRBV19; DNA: TGTGCCAGTAGTCCTACACGATTCTATGGCTACACCTTC; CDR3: CASSPTRFYGYTF
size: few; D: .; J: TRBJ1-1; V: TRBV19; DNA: TGTGCCAGTAGTATAGAAGCGGGAAGGATGAACACTGAAGCTTTCTTT; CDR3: CASSIEAGRMNTEAFF
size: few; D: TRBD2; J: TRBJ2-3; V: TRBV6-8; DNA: TGTGCCAGCAGTTTTCCTAGCGGGGTCCCTAGCACAGATACGCAGTATTTT; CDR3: CASSFPSGVPSTDTQYF
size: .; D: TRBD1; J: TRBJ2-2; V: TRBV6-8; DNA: TGTGCCAGCAGTGACGGACAGGGGGCAAACACCGGGGAGCTGTTTTTT; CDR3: CASSDGQGANTGELFF